The sequence of this T cell receptor beta chain was determined in a study of type 1 regulatory T cells. Study background: T-allo10 is an in vitro-generated, Tr1-enriched CD4 T cell product specific for alloantigen.

Germline CDR1 and CDR2: SGHRS and YFSETQ. Unmatched junction bases numbered 9, after V lost 0 bases and J lost 8 bases. The CDR3 length is 16 residues. TCRdb ran MiXCR on the reads and lists one entry per CDR3 protein. The sample holds about 97,000 distinct CDR3 sequences; around a third are singletons and the top ten take about 2%. In this sample, this clonotype turned up a few times. Sequences were obtained from CD4+ T cells, either the whole sample or a sorted fraction (not recorded which). The chain recombines TRBV5-1 with TRBJ2-1; 9 positions match TRBD2. This sequence was found in a human donor in good health. The CDR3 here is CASSLESAGGTDEQFF. CDR3 DNA sequence: TGCGCCAGCAGCTTGGAATCAGCGGGAGGAACGGATGAGCAGTTCTTC.